A single sample gave rise to the 23 T cell receptor beta chains below, sequenced in a study of blood T cell repertoires in COVID-19. This table comes from immunoSEQ multiplex PCR, and its TCRdb copy is limited to in-frame clones, with some not included. The sample contains about 140,000 clones, around nine tenths of which appear only once. Sequencing used peripheral blood. The origin of the receptors is a human donor in a cohort sampled during active COVID-19.

The chain combines TRBV5-4 with TRBJ1-4; maybe TRBD1 (6 bases). This CDR3 spans 14 amino acids. Per the germline V gene, CDR1 is SGHNT and CDR2 is YYREEE (reference sequence). The V gene lost 2 bases and the J gene lost 8 bases, with 13 bases spanning the gap. The CDR3 DNA reads TGTGCCAGCAGCTTCAAGGGGGAACACGAAAAACTGTTTTTT. Protein sequence: CASSFKGEHEKLFF.

J is TRBJ2-7 and V is TRBV29-1; TRBD2 matches 16 bases. This CDR3 comprises 15 residues. V lost 3 bases to trimming and J lost 2 bases; unmatched junction nucleotides: 1. Germline CDR1 is SQVTM and CDR2 is ANQGSEA. The DNA for the CDR3 is TGCAGCGTTGAGGGACTAGCGGGGGGGACCTACGAGCAGTACTTC. Translating it yields CSVEGLAGGTYEQYF.

The chain recombines TRBV12-5 with TRBJ2-7, with 7 bases fitting TRBD1. V was pared by 1 base and J by 0 bases, with 3 bases of the junction left unmatched. Looked up from germline, CDR1 is LGHNT and CDR2 is FRNRAP. CDR3 length: 15 residues. CDR3 sequence (DNA): TGTGCTAGTGGTTTGGGTCAGGGGGACTCCTACGAGCAGTACTTC. Translated, it gives CASGLGQGDSYEQYF.

V gene TRBV14 combines with J gene TRBJ1-2; 9 bases map to TRBD1. CDR3 length equals 14 residues. The V gene end was trimmed by 4 bases and the J gene end by 4 bases; junction bases not matched to a gene: 4. Germline CDR1 is SGHDN and CDR2 is FVKESK. CDR3 loop: CASSRTGGTYGYTF. The CDR3 DNA reads TGTGCCAGCAGCCGTACAGGGGGCACCTATGGCTACACCTTC. Drawing the rest from reference TRBV14 and TRBJ1-2, the complete variable domain is EAGVTQFPSHSVIEKGQTVTLRCDPISGHDNLYWYRRVMGKEIKFLLHFVKESKQDESGMPNNRFLAERTGGTYSTLKVQPAELEDSGVYFCASSRTGGTYGYTFGSGTRLTVV.

This sequence joins TRBV19 and TRBJ1-5, with a possible D match to TRBD1 (6 bases). Trimming removed 5 bases from V and 5 bases from J, with 13 bases in between. The CDR3 consists of 14 residues. Germline V gene data show CDR1 as LNHDA and CDR2 as SQIVND (reference sequence). The CDR3 sequence is CASSPGAGDQPQHF. The CDR3 bases are TGTGCCAGTAGTCCAGGGGCCGGGGATCAGCCCCAGCATTTT.

The rearrangement uses TRBV24-1 and TRBJ1-4; TRBD1 agrees at 8 bases. J was trimmed by 4 bases and V by 5 bases; bases with no gene match: 2. CDR3 length: 14 residues. Germline assignment: CDR1 KGHDR and CDR2 SFDVKD. The DNA of the CDR3 is TGTGCCACCAGTGCGGGACAGGTTAATGAAAAACTGTTTTTT. It encodes CATSAGQVNEKLFF.

The chain is built from TRBV12-3 or TRBV12-4 and TRBJ1-1, with 10 bases lining up with TRBD1. The trim removed 5 bases at V and 5 bases at J, leaving 2 bases unmatched. This CDR3 has 13 residues. The CDR3 protein is CASSRQGATEAFF. The CDR3 coding sequence is TGTGCCAGCAGTCGACAGGGGGCGACTGAAGCTTTCTTT.

The chain joins TRBV11-2 to TRBJ2-7; TRBD2 aligns across 13 bases. With 4 bases clipped from V and 5 bases from J, the junction kept 11 bases outside the gene matches. The germline V gene encodes CDR1 SGHAT and CDR2 FQNNGV. The length of the CDR3 is 17 residues. The CDR3: CASSWETSGGTGDEQYF. CDR3 nucleotides: TGTGCCAGCAGCTGGGAGACTAGCGGGGGGACTGGGGACGAGCAGTACTTC.

The chain has TRBV5-6 and TRBJ2-2; 11 nucleotides match TRBD1. The germline V gene encodes CDR1 SGHDT and CDR2 YYEEEE. V lost 3 bases, J lost 6 bases, and 1 base stayed unmatched. The CDR3 has 14 amino acids. CDR3 protein: CASSWGQGAGELFF. CDR3 DNA sequence: TGTGCCAGCAGCTGGGGACAGGGGGCCGGGGAGCTGTTTTTT. Filled out from reference TRBV5-6 and TRBJ2-2, the complete variable domain reads DAGVTQSPTHLIKTRGQQVTLRCSPKSGHDTVSWYQQALGQGPQFIFQYYEEEERQRGNFPDRFSGHQFPNYSSELNVNALLLGDSALYLCASSWGQGAGELFFGEGSRLTVL.

Only one count was recorded for this clone. The chain recombines TRBV29-1 with TRBJ1-1; 9 positions agree with TRBD1. Germline-derived CDR1 and CDR2 are SQVTM and ANQGSEA. The CDR3 sequence is 12 residues long. V gave up 7 bases and J gave up 4 bases; unmatched junction bases: 4. The CDR3 is CSAKGQGTEAFF. The CDR3 DNA reads as TGCAGCGCTAAGGGACAGGGCACTGAAGCTTTCTTT.

This rearrangement joins TRBV5-6 to TRBJ2-5; TRBD1 might be the D (6 bases). Germline V gives CDR1 SGHDT, CDR2 YYEEEE. The CDR3 consists of 14 residues. V was shortened by 4 bases and J by 0 bases, with 10 bases between the two germline ends. In DNA, the CDR3 is TGTGCCAGCAGCCCGGGACACCACCAAGAGACCCAGTACTTC. This encodes CASSPGHHQETQYF.

The chain uses TRBV19 and TRBJ1-2; D remains ambiguous. Germline V gives CDR1 LNHDA, CDR2 SQIVND (reference sequence). The V end was cut by 2 bases, the J end by 8 bases, with 9 bases between. The length of the CDR3 is 12 residues. This CDR3 is CASSILRSGYTF. The CDR3, as DNA: TGTGCCAGTAGTATACTGCGGTCGGGCTACACCTTC. Full variable domain (rest looked up from reference TRBV19 and TRBJ1-2): DGGITQSPKYLFRKEGQNVTLSCEQNLNHDAMYWYRQDPGQGLRLIYYSQIVNDFQKGDIAEGYSVSREKKESFPLTVTSAQKNPTAFYLCASSILRSGYTFGSGTRLTVV.

This clone is a singleton in its sample. The chain has TRBV7-9 and TRBJ1-3; 10 nucleotides align to TRBD1. J gave up 0 bases and V 4 bases, and 12 bases lay outside the gene matches. Germline CDR1 reads SEHNR; CDR2 reads FQNEAQ (reference sequence). This CDR3 is built from 19 residues. The CDR3 protein is CASSSSPGQGTNSGNTIYF. CDR3 sequence (DNA): TGTGCCAGCAGCTCTAGTCCGGGACAGGGGACTAACTCTGGAAACACCATATATTTT.

About this clone itself: Additional DNA sequences in this sample encode the identical CDR3. The CDR3 DNA reads TGTGCCATCAGTGTGGGGGGGAGCACAGATACGCAGTATTTT. Translating gives CAISVGGSTDTQYF. This chain joins TRBV10-3 and TRBJ2-3, with TRBD2 matching 7 bases. The V gene end was trimmed by 4 bases and the J gene end by 0 bases; junction bases not matched to a gene: 1. The length of the CDR3 is 14 residues. Per the germline V gene, CDR1 is ENHRY and CDR2 is SYGVKD.

V gene TRBV3-1 (or the pseudogene TRBV3-2) combines with J gene TRBJ2-1; D is ambiguous. The ends were cut back, 1 base at V and 8 bases at J, with 9 bases in the middle. Germline loops: CDR1 LGHDT, CDR2 YNNKEL (reference sequence). The CDR3 is 13 residues long. The DNA for the CDR3 is TGTGCCAGCAGCCAAGTGGGCAGGCATGAGCAGTTCTTC. Protein: CASSQVGRHEQFF.

The rearrangement joins TRBV7-3 to TRBJ2-3, with 12 bases that match TRBD2. V trimming: 5 bases; J trimming: 5 bases; junction bases outside the gene matches: 8. The germline V gene has CDR1 SGHTA and CDR2 FQGTGA. This CDR3 comprises 16 residues. CDR3 loop: CASSDHTGLAGDTQYF. The CDR3 DNA reads as TGTGCCAGCAGCGACCACACGGGACTAGCGGGAGATACGCAGTATTTT.

This chain uses TRBV2 with TRBJ2-7, with TRBD1 as a possible D gene (6 bases). Trimming shortened V by 7 bases and J by 0 bases, and 10 bases separated the two germline ends. The CDR3 covers 13 residues. The germline V gene encodes CDR1 SNHLY and CDR2 FYNNEI. In nucleotides, the CDR3 is TGTGCCAGCACCCGGACAGCCTCCTACGAGCAGTACTTC. Translated: CASTRTASYEQYF.

The chain employs TRBV27 and TRBJ1-1; TRBD1 might be the D (5 bases). Between the trimmed V and J ends, which lost 2 bases and 4 bases, there was a span of 8 bases. The CDR3 length is 13 residues. Germline lookup yields CDR1 MNHEY and CDR2 SMNVEV (reference sequence). The CDR3 DNA follows: TGTGCCAGCAGTTTACAGGGATTCACTGAAGCTTTCTTT. Translated, it gives CASSLQGFTEAFF.

The count of this clone is one. CDR3 DNA: TGTGCCAGCAGCTTCGGGATTAACTATGGCTACACCTTC. It codes for CASSFGINYGYTF. J is TRBJ1-2 and V is TRBV7-3; D unresolved. From germline, CDR1 is SGHTA and CDR2 FQGTGA. With 3 bases removed from V and 1 base from J, the gap between germline ends came to 6 bases. The CDR3 sequence is 13 residues long.

The chain employs TRBV24-1 and TRBJ1-1, with a tentative D call TRBD1 (5 bases). The CDR3 is 14 residues long. V was pared by 8 bases and J by 2 bases, with 14 bases between. The germline V gene encodes CDR1 KGHDR and CDR2 SFDVKD. CDR3 region: CATTDTGANTEAFF. CDR3 DNA: TGTGCCACCACCGATACAGGCGCCAACACTGAAGCTTTCTTT.

The rearrangement uses TRBV4-2 and TRBJ2-2; 7 bases map to TRBD1. V lost 1 base, J lost 1 base, and 0 bases stayed unmatched. CDR1 is LGHNA, CDR2 YNFKEQ, per germline. CDR3 length: 15 amino acids. CDR3: CASSQGTGNTGELFF. DNA of the CDR3: TGTGCCAGCAGCCAAGGGACAGGGAACACCGGGGAGCTGTTTTTT.

This clone is a singleton in its sample. The chain combines TRBV19 with TRBJ2-3; 10 bases match TRBD2. Trimming removed 3 bases from V and 2 bases from J; junction bases left unmatched: 8. CDR1 is LNHDA and CDR2 is SQIVND in the germline V gene (reference sequence). The CDR3 has 17 residues. CDR3 in amino acids: CASSMMTSGLYTDTQYF. The CDR3 region has the DNA TGTGCCAGTAGTATGATGACTAGCGGGTTATACACAGATACGCAGTATTTT.

This sequence joins TRBV5-6 and TRBJ2-5, with no clear D. Germline CDR1 reads SGHDT; CDR2 reads YYEEEE. The CDR3 spans 14 residues. V lost 1 base and J lost 3, with 10 bases in between. As DNA, the CDR3 is TGTGCCAGCAGCTTGAGACCACGGGAAGAGACCCAGTACTTC. Translating it yields CASSLRPREETQYF.